This TCR beta chain was retrieved from a study of T cells after yellow fever vaccination. As for the study in general: Preparation used SMART-Seq v4 Ultra Low Input for the low-cell-number fractions.

This clonotype has at least ten counts. Its antigen is unidentified. TCRdb used MiXCR to reprocess the 5' RACE reads, holding one entry per CDR3 protein. Of fewer than 85,000 distinct CDR3 sequences listed, 7.7% are singletons. Study-wide points: On re-exposure, the response was weaker but peaked faster, at day 5 versus 15. Any FACS-sorted repertoire could hold abundant clonotypes that contaminate it from the bulk population. Post-booster reappearance was seen for most primary-vaccination clones (nearly 97% CD4, around 91% CD8).

Germline loops: CDR1 LGHNA, CDR2 YNFKEQ. This CDR3 has 17 residues. J was trimmed by 0 bases and V by 0 bases; bases with no gene match: 5. The input for sequencing was CD8+ T cells sorted from PBMCs, taken on the day of the yellow fever booster vaccination. This chain links TRBV4-2 with TRBJ2-3; 8 bases align to TRBD2. This clonotype was obtained from a man aged 25 to 40 who received the YFV17D yellow fever vaccine. CDR3 coding DNA: TGTGCCAGCAGCCAAGATACGGCTAGCGGGAGCACAGATACGCAGTATTTT. It translates to CASSQDTASGSTDTQYF.